The 24 T cell receptor beta chains given below trace back to one sample, sequenced in a study of human T cells and chemical hapten exposure. Each CDR3 protein gets one entry after TCRdb re-called the RACE reads with MiXCR. In the table there are 39,000 or so distinct CDR3 sequences, 3% to 4.5% of which are singletons. Time point defined: patch test 1, 2 weeks after DPC sensitization. Stated treatment: therapeutic diphenylcyclopropenone sensitization with weekly scalp DPC. Unfractionated whole blood was the source from which total RNA was extracted. The sample here was whole blood, taken in connection with sensitization to the hapten diphenylcyclopropenone (DPC). Source of these receptors: a man aged 50 or older with alopecia areata. Some clones in this sample may be carry-over from other donors' samples.

This clonotype was counted ten times or more. The chain recombines TRBV20-1 with TRBJ2-7; D is perhaps TRBD1 (6 bases). Germline assignment: CDR1 DFQATT and CDR2 SNEGSKA (reference sequence). V was cut by 1 base and J by 4 bases, with 14 bases left in between. The CDR3 contains 14 residues. The CDR3 DNA reads as TGCAGTGCTAGAGGACAGGCGATTCCTTACGAGCAGTACTTC. Translation: CSARGQAIPYEQYF.

This clonotype showed up many times. This chain joins TRBV7-2 and TRBJ2-3, with D maybe TRBD2 (5 bases). Germline loops: CDR1 SGHTA, CDR2 FQGNSA. Trimming cost V 4 bases and J 3 bases, with 14 bases left between them. This CDR3 has 15 residues. As DNA, the CDR3 is TGTGCCAGCAGCTCTAGCTTACCTCGTACAGATACGCAGTATTTT. Encoded protein: CASSSSLPRTDTQYF.

The sample holds many counts of this clonotype. This chain uses TRBV10-3 with TRBJ2-7; 10 bases agree with TRBD1. The CDR3 sequence is 13 residues long. The J segment lost 3 bases and the V segment lost 7 bases, leaving 3 bases of the junction unmatched. Germline CDR1 and CDR2: ENHRY and SYGVKD. The CDR3 nucleotides are TGTGCCATCAAAGGACAGGGGGGCTACGAGCAGTACTTC. It codes for CAIKGQGGYEQYF.

The chain is built from TRBV2 and TRBJ1-1; 9 bases match TRBD1. This CDR3 contains 14 residues. CDR1 is SNHLY and CDR2 is FYNNEI in the germline V gene. V was clipped by 2 bases and J by 3 bases; unmatched bases: 1. CDR3 sequence: CASSETGGHTEAFF. The CDR3 nucleotides read TGTGCCAGCAGTGAAACAGGGGGCCACACTGAAGCTTTCTTT.

The J gene is TRBJ1-6, the V gene TRBV30; D gene ambiguous. Germline V gene data show CDR1 as GTSNPN and CDR2 as SVGIG (reference sequence). Trimming stripped 0 bases from V and 0 bases from J, with 6 bases between. This CDR3 comprises 15 residues. The CDR3 sequence is CAWSVLGSYNSPLHF. The CDR3 bases are TGTGCCTGGAGTGTACTCGGCTCCTATAATTCACCCCTCCACTTT.

This clonotype appeared many times. The chain links TRBV7-2 to TRBJ1-2; D unresolved. Trimming took off 1 base at V and 6 bases at J, with 12 bases between the two ends. The CDR3 sequence is 14 residues long. The germline CDR1 and CDR2 sequences are SGHTA and FQGNSA. The CDR3 is CASSLEGVFNGYTF. DNA for the CDR3: TGTGCCAGCAGCTTAGAAGGTGTCTTCAATGGCTACACCTTC.

In its sample, this clonotype was seen many times. This rearrangement joins TRBV28 to TRBJ2-7; D not resolved. The length of the CDR3 is 13 residues. V was pared by 5 bases and J by 2 bases, with 10 bases between. Per the germline V gene, CDR1 is MDHEN and CDR2 is SYDVKM. The CDR3 DNA reads TGTGCCAGCAGTCTGACACTAACCTACGAGCAGTACTTC. Translated, it gives CASSLTLTYEQYF.

This clonotype was observed at least ten times. The CDR3 DNA sequence: TGTGCCTGGAGAGTTACTTCCCTGCGGAGAGGGGGCCCCACACATGAAGCTTTCTTT. The encoded protein is CAWRVTSLRRGGPTHEAFF. J is TRBJ1-1 and V is TRBV30; 7 bases align to TRBD1. Germline lookup yields CDR1 GTSNPN and CDR2 SVGIG (reference sequence). V lost 3 bases to trimming and J lost 7 bases; unmatched junction nucleotides: 26. The CDR3 is 19 amino acids.

This clonotype was recorded many times. The chain recombines TRBV24-1 with TRBJ2-2, with 10 bases aligning to TRBD2. This CDR3 contains 16 residues. V gave up 9 bases and J gave up 0 bases; unmatched junction bases: 6. Germline assignment: CDR1 KGHDR and CDR2 SFDVKD. The CDR3 sequence: CATGLAGGPNTGELFF. The CDR3 bases are TGTGCCACCGGTTTAGCGGGAGGACCGAACACCGGGGAGCTGTTTTTT.

Ten or more counts support this clonotype. The chain employs TRBV7-9 and TRBJ2-2; D uncertain. Germline values: CDR1 SEHNR, CDR2 FQNEAQ (reference sequence). CDR3 length: 15 amino acids. The V gene lost 4 bases and the J gene lost 1 base, with 10 bases spanning the gap. CDR3 residues: CASSWTGRNTGELFF. As DNA, the CDR3 is TGTGCCAGCAGCTGGACCGGTCGGAACACCGGGGAGCTGTTTTTT.

This clonotype was detected ten times or more. The rearrangement joins TRBV11-2 to TRBJ2-1; 12 bases agree with TRBD2. After removal of 1 base from V and 6 bases from J, the junction contained 4 bases not matched to a gene. The CDR3 totals 16 residues. The germline V gene encodes CDR1 SGHAT and CDR2 FQNNGV. The CDR3 DNA follows: TGTGCCAGCAGCTTAGGTGGACTAGCGGGATTCAATGAGCAGTTCTTC. Translation gives CASSLGGLAGFNEQFF.

This clonotype was found many times. V gene TRBV4-1 combines with J gene TRBJ2-3; 14 bases are a match to TRBD2. CDR1 and CDR2 (germline): MGHRA, YSYEKL. The V and J ends lost 3 bases and 0 bases, in that order; junction bases with no gene match: 11. This CDR3 comprises 20 residues. For the CDR3, the DNA is TGCGCCAGCAGCCAGGTCCCCGGGACTAGCGGGAGAGTTAGCACAGATACGCAGTATTTT. Protein: CASSQVPGTSGRVSTDTQYF.

This clonotype has a count of ten or more. The rearrangement joins TRBV7-8 to TRBJ1-1, with D hard to call. This CDR3 is built from 13 residues. Germline CDR1 SGHVS, CDR2 FQNEAQ. V gave up 9 bases and J gave up 2 bases, with 13 bases separating them. CDR3 sequence (DNA): TGTGCCAGTACTTACAGATTTAACACTGAAGCTTTCTTT. Translated, it gives CASTYRFNTEAFF.

This clonotype was picked up many times. The chain uses TRBV30 and TRBJ2-7; D could derive from TRBD1 or TRBD2 (6 bases each). V lost 4 bases to trimming and J lost 4 bases, with 20 bases between them. Germline CDR1 reads GTSNPN; CDR2 reads SVGIG (reference sequence). The CDR3 totals 15 residues. The CDR3 is CAWNPPGASEYEQYF. CDR3 nucleotides: TGTGCCTGGAATCCCCCGGGGGCTTCAGAATACGAGCAGTACTTC.

This clonotype was seen many times. The chain employs TRBV7-8 and TRBJ1-4; maybe TRBD1 (5 bases). Germline lookup yields CDR1 SGHVS and CDR2 FQNEAQ. This CDR3 contains 16 residues. The V gene lost 6 bases and the J gene lost 8 bases, with 22 bases spanning the gap. As DNA, the CDR3 is TGTGCCAGCAGAAGAGTACACCGGGACCGCCGGGAAAAACTGTTTTTT. It yields the protein CASRRVHRDRREKLFF.

This clonotype was picked up many times. V and J are TRBV28 and TRBJ1-5; no firm D call. Trimming left V 6 bases short and J 5 bases short, with 5 bases between. The CDR3 extends over 11 amino acids. Germline values: CDR1 MDHEN, CDR2 SYDVKM. The CDR3 nucleotides read TGTGCCAGCAGCGGGGATCAGCCCCAGCATTTT. Translating it yields CASSGDQPQHF.

This clonotype occurred many times. The chain joins TRBV29-1 to TRBJ2-6, with unresolved D. The CDR3 covers 16 residues. Germline V gene lookup returns CDR1 SQVTM and CDR2 ANQGSEA. Trimming took 0 bases from V and 2 from J, leaving 11 bases between them. This CDR3 reads CSVEEVMITGANVLTF. CDR3 nucleotides: TGCAGCGTTGAAGAGGTTATGATAACTGGGGCCAACGTCCTGACTTTC.

This clonotype has ten or more counts. The V and J genes are TRBV7-2 and TRBJ2-1; a possible D gene is TRBD2 (6 bases). Germline V gene lookup returns CDR1 SGHTA and CDR2 FQGNSA. CDR3 length equals 15 residues. Trimming cost V 5 bases and J 3 bases, with 14 bases left between them. CDR3 amino acids: CASSPRDFRYNEQFF. As DNA, the CDR3 is TGTGCCAGCAGCCCACGGGACTTCCGCTACAATGAGCAGTTCTTC.

This clonotype was counted ten times or more. The chain combines TRBV7-3 with TRBJ2-3; 7 positions match TRBD2. Per the germline V gene, CDR1 is SGHTA and CDR2 is FQGTGA. V gave up 5 bases and J gave up 2 bases; unmatched junction bases: 7. The CDR3 totals 15 residues. For the CDR3, the DNA is TGTGCCAGCAGCCCAGGCGGGACTAACACAGATACGCAGTATTTT. The encoded protein is CASSPGGTNTDTQYF.

This clonotype was seen many times. The DNA for the CDR3 is TGTGCCATCAGCGCTACGGACAGGGTTGAAGCTTTCTTT. Translating it yields CAISATDRVEAFF. The chain links TRBV10-3 to TRBJ1-1, with 8 bases that match TRBD1. The ends lost 6 bases at V and 7 bases at J; junction bases unmatched: 7. Looked up from germline, CDR1 is ENHRY and CDR2 is SYGVKD. The CDR3 is made up of 13 amino acids.

The sample holds many counts of this clonotype. J is TRBJ2-7 and V is TRBV29-1; TRBD2 might be the D (5 bases). Germline V gives CDR1 SQVTM, CDR2 ANQGSEA. The CDR3 totals 17 residues. The germline V and J ends were trimmed by 6 bases and 3 bases, with 27 bases remaining between them. The CDR3 sequence is CSVKIRVRAAPFYEQYF. In DNA, the CDR3 is TGCAGCGTCAAAATCCGGGTTCGAGCGGCCCCATTCTACGAGCAGTACTTC.

This clonotype was observed many times. The V and J genes are TRBV7-9 and TRBJ2-3; TRBD2 matches 12 bases. The trim removed 6 bases at V and 4 bases at J, leaving 5 bases unmatched. CDR3 length: 15 residues. CDR1 is SEHNR, CDR2 FQNEAQ, per germline (reference sequence). CDR3 DNA: TGTGCCAGCAGTAAACTAGCGGGAGGCGCAGATACGCAGTATTTT. It yields the protein CASSKLAGGADTQYF.

This clonotype was counted ten times or more. The rearrangement uses TRBV10-3 and TRBJ2-3, with no clear D. CDR1 is ENHRY and CDR2 is SYGVKD in the germline V gene. There are 14 residues in the CDR3. Trimming took 10 bases from V and 1 from J, leaving 15 bases between them. The CDR3 DNA sequence: TGTGCCACCAGACTTGGGCCCGGCACAGATACGCAGTATTTT. Translated, it gives CATRLGPGTDTQYF.

This clonotype has a count of ten or more. The CDR3 here is CASREFDVGTQYF. For the CDR3, the DNA is TGTGCCAGCCGAGAGTTCGATGTAGGGACCCAGTACTTC. The chain couples TRBV7-2 to TRBJ2-5, with no clear D. Germline V gene lookup returns CDR1 SGHTA and CDR2 FQGNSA. Trimming removed 8 bases from V and 7 bases from J, with 17 bases in between. The CDR3 runs 13 residues.